The present entry profiles one T cell receptor (beta chain) with its context. No antigen is known for it. The CDR3 runs to 16 residues. V lost 6 bases to trimming and J lost 0 bases; unmatched junction nucleotides: 5. Per the germline V gene, CDR1 is PRHDT and CDR2 is FYEKMQ (reference sequence). TCRdb keeps only in-frame clones here, not all; method: immunoSEQ multiplex PCR. The sample has 120,000 to 150,000 clones; approximately 89% are singletons. This specimen belongs to a study of cytotoxic CD8 clonotypes in ibrutinib-treated CLL. Study conclusions and caveats: Public clonotypes were rare and shrank or held steady on treatment.

The specimen was PBMCs, collected after 12 months of ibrutinib treatment. The TCR originated in a human donor with chronic lymphocytic leukemia. The chain couples TRBV13 to TRBJ2-6; 7 bases are shared with TRBD1. CDR3 sequence reads: CASRSTGRSGANVLTF. DNA for the CDR3: TGTGCCAGCAGGTCGACAGGGCGCTCTGGGGCCAACGTCCTGACTTTC. Full variable domain (remainder filled in from reference TRBV13 and TRBJ2-6): AAGVIQSPRHLIKEKRETATLKCYPIPRHDTVYWYQQGPGQDPQFLISFYEKMQSDKGSIPDRFSAQQFSDYHSELNMSSLELGDSALYFCASRSTGRSGANVLTFGAGSRLTVL.